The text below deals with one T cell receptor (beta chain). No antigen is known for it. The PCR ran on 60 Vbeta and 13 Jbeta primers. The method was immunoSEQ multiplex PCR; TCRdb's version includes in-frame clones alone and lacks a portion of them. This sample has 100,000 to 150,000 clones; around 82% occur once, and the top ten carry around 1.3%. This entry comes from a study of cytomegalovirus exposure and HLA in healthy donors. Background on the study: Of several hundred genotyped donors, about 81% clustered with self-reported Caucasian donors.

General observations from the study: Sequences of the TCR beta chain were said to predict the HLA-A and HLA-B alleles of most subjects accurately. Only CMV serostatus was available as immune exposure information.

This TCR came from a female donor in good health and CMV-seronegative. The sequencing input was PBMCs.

CDR3 protein: CASSQATSGIGYIQYF. The CDR3 DNA reads TGCGCCAGCAGCCAAGCGACTAGCGGGATTGGGTACATTCAGTACTTC. V is TRBV4-1 and J is TRBJ2-4; TRBD2 matches 11 bases. Germline V gives CDR1 MGHRA, CDR2 YSYEKL. There are 16 residues in the CDR3. V shed 1 base, J shed 8 bases, and the junction held 7 bases outside the gene matches.